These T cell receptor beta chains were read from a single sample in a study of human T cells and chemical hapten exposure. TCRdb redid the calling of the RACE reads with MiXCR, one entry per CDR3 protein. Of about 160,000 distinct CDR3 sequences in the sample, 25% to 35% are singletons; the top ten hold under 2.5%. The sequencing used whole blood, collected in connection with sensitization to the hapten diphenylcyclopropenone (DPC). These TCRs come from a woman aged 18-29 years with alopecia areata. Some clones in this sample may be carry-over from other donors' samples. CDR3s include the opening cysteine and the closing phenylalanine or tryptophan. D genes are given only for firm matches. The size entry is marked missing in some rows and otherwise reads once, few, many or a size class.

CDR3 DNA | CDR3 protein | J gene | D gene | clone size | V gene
TGCAGCGGGGGGGCCTTCACAGATACGCAGTATTTT | CSGGAFTDTQYF | TRBJ2-3 | - | - | TRBV29-1
TGCGCCAGCAGCCAAGACTTGGGTGTACAGGGCTACACCTTC | CASSQDLGVQGYTF | TRBJ1-2 | - | - | TRBV4-1
TGTGCCAGCAGCGTAGTGGACAGCTATGGCTACACCTTC | CASSVVDSYGYTF | TRBJ1-2 | - | few | TRBV9
TGTGCCAGCAGTCTCCAGGTAGGGGGTCAGCCCCAGCATTTT | CASSLQVGGQPQHF | TRBJ1-5 | - | few | TRBV6-2/TRBV6-3
TGTGCCAGCAGTCAAGGGGGCTTGAATGGCTACACCTTC | CASSQGGLNGYTF | TRBJ1-2 | TRBD1 | few | TRBV14
TGTGCCAGCAGCCAAGCTGGCGGGGGCCAAGAGACCCAGTACTTC | CASSQAGGGQETQYF | TRBJ2-5 | TRBD2 | - | TRBV3-1
TGTGCCAGCAGTTACTTGTATCAGCCCCAGCATTTT | CASSYLYQPQHF | TRBJ1-5 | - | - | TRBV6-2/TRBV6-3
TGTGCCAGCAGCTTTCCCAGGTATGATGAGCAGTTCTTC | CASSFPRYDEQFF | TRBJ2-1 | - | - | TRBV11-3
TGTGCCAGCAGGGGCAGGGCCGCTTTCTTT | CASRGRAAFF | TRBJ1-1 | - | - | TRBV2
TGCGCCAGCAGCCAAGCCCTGCTCCGGGACAGGAATCAGCCCCAGCATTTT | CASSQALLRDRNQPQHF | TRBJ1-5 | TRBD1 | - | TRBV4-1
TGCAGTGCTATACCGGGGCCTATGAACACCGGGGAGCTGTTTTTT | CSAIPGPMNTGELFF | TRBJ2-2 | - | - | TRBV20-1
TGCGCCAGCAGCCAAGACCGGGACCCCTACGAGCAGTACTTC | CASSQDRDPYEQYF | TRBJ2-7 | - | few | TRBV4-3
TGCAGTGCTAGATCGGGACAGCCCCAGCATTTT | CSARSGQPQHF | TRBJ1-5 | - | few | TRBV20-1
TGTGCCAGCAGTGAAGGAACTGCTGGGCAGTTCTTC | CASSEGTAGQFF | TRBJ2-1 | - | few | TRBV6-1
TGTGCCAGCAGCCCTGGACAGGGAGGCTATGGCTACACCTTC | CASSPGQGGYGYTF | TRBJ1-2 | TRBD1 | - | TRBV9
TGTGCCAGCAGCGTAGGAGGGACAGGGGTTGGCGGGGAGCTGTTTTTT | CASSVGGTGVGGELFF | TRBJ2-2 | TRBD1 | few | TRBV9
TGCAGTGCTAGAAATGATGACAGGGGGTTTTTCGCCTACGAGCAGTACTTC | CSARNDDRGFFAYEQYF | TRBJ2-7 | TRBD1 | - | TRBV20-1
TGTGCCAGCCGAGCCCGCGGGGAGCTGTTTTTT | CASRARGELFF | TRBJ2-2 | - | - | TRBV2
TGCAGCGTTGAAGAGGAGGGAAACTACGAGCAGTACTTC | CSVEEEGNYEQYF | TRBJ2-7 | - | - | TRBV29-1
TGTGCCAGCAGTTACTCCCTAGCGGGAGGGCCCCTCAATGAGCAGTTCTTC | CASSYSLAGGPLNEQFF | TRBJ2-1 | TRBD2 | - | TRBV6-5
TGCAGTGCTACGGACTATGACTCTGGAAACACCATATATTTT | CSATDYDSGNTIYF | TRBJ1-3 | - | few | TRBV20-1
TGCGCCAGCAGCCAAGCCCACGGGGCCGGGCACACTGAAGCTTTCTTT | CASSQAHGAGHTEAFF | TRBJ1-1 | - | - | TRBV4-1
TGCAGCATACAGGGAAGAGAGTCCTCCTACGAGCAGTACTTC | CSIQGRESSYEQYF | TRBJ2-7 | - | - | TRBV29-1
TGTGCCAGCAGTGAAGCCCGTGGAGGGAGGATTGGTCAGCCCCAGCATTTT | CASSEARGGRIGQPQHF | TRBJ1-5 | - | - | TRBV6-1
TGTGCCAGCAGCGCCCGACAGGCGGGCACTGAAGCTTTCTTT | CASSARQAGTEAFF | TRBJ1-1 | - | few | TRBV9
TGTGCCAGCAGCTTGGGTGCTAGCGGGAACGATGAGCAGTTCTTC | CASSLGASGNDEQFF | TRBJ2-1 | TRBD2 | - | TRBV5-6
TGTGCCAGCATCCTTCCCGGGACAGGGAGCTACGAGCAGTACTTC | CASILPGTGSYEQYF | TRBJ2-7 | TRBD1 | - | TRBV2
TGCAGTGCTAGAGATCCGGGGGGGCGAACCGGGGAGCTGTTTTTT | CSARDPGGRTGELFF | TRBJ2-2 | TRBD2 | - | TRBV20-1
TGCAGTGCTAGCGGACAGTTCGGAAACACCATATATTTT | CSASGQFGNTIYF | TRBJ1-3 | - | - | TRBV20-1
TGCAGGGGGGACAGAAACACTGAAGCTTTCTTT | CRGDRNTEAFF | TRBJ1-1 | TRBD1 | - | TRBV20-1
TGTGCCAGCAGCCATCCGGACAGCCCTGAAGCTTTCTTT | CASSHPDSPEAFF | TRBJ1-1 | - | few | TRBV7-3
TGTGCCAGCAGCGTAGAGGGCAAGCCGAACACTGAGGCTTTCTTT | CASSVEGKPNTEAFF | TRBJ1-1 | - | few | TRBV9
TGTGCCAGCAGTCAACCTGGGACAGGGAGAAAACTGTTTTTT | CASSQPGTGRKLFF | TRBJ1-4 | TRBD1 | few | TRBV12-3/TRBV12-4
TGCAGTGAGGACTCAAGACTCTACAATGAGCAGTTCTTC | CSEDSRLYNEQFF | TRBJ2-1 | - | few | TRBV20-1
TGTGCCAGCAGCTTTGGACACTCAACTGGGGCTACCTACGAGCAGTACTTC | CASSFGHSTGATYEQYF | TRBJ2-7 | - | - | TRBV7-8
TGTGCCAGCAGCTTGAGCGGGGGGTACCAAGAGACCCAGTACTTC | CASSLSGGYQETQYF | TRBJ2-5 | TRBD2 | few | TRBV7-3
TGCGCCAGCAGCTCAAGGGGGGGGGCCGCAGATACGCAGTATTTT | CASSSRGGAADTQYF | TRBJ2-3 | - | - | TRBV5-1
TGTGCCAGCAGCAAAGATAGAACGGGACTATCTCGCGAGCAGTACTTC | CASSKDRTGLSREQYF | TRBJ2-7 | - | - | TRBV21-1
TGTGCCAGCAGGGGACAGTTGAACACTGAAGCTTTCTTT | CASRGQLNTEAFF | TRBJ1-1 | TRBD1 | once | TRBV5-4
TGCGCCAGCAGCCAAGTAGGGGTTACTGAAGCTTTCTTT | CASSQVGVTEAFF | TRBJ1-1 | - | many | TRBV4-1
TGCGCCAGCAGCTTGAGACAGGGTGGGGGAGAGACCCAGTACTTC | CASSLRQGGGETQYF | TRBJ2-5 | TRBD1 | few | TRBV5-1
TGTGCCAGCAGCTTAACGGGTGTTGAAGCTTTCTTT | CASSLTGVEAFF | TRBJ1-1 | - | few | TRBV7-2
TGTGCCAGCAGCTTAGTTAGGACAGACCAAGAGACCCAGTACTTC | CASSLVRTDQETQYF | TRBJ2-5 | - | - | TRBV7-2
TGTGCCAGCAGTCTCACAGATACGCAGTATTTT | CASSLTDTQYF | TRBJ2-3 | - | many | TRBV7-2
TGCAGCGTTGTAAGGGATACGCAGTATTTT | CSVVRDTQYF | TRBJ2-3 | - | few | TRBV29-1
TGTGCCAGCAGCTTGGCCTCGGACCTACAGACCCAGTACTTC | CASSLASDLQTQYF | TRBJ2-5 | - | few | TRBV5-4
TGTGCCAGCAAGGGACGGGTGGGGGCCAACGTCCTGACTTTC | CASKGRVGANVLTF | TRBJ2-6 | - | few | TRBV2